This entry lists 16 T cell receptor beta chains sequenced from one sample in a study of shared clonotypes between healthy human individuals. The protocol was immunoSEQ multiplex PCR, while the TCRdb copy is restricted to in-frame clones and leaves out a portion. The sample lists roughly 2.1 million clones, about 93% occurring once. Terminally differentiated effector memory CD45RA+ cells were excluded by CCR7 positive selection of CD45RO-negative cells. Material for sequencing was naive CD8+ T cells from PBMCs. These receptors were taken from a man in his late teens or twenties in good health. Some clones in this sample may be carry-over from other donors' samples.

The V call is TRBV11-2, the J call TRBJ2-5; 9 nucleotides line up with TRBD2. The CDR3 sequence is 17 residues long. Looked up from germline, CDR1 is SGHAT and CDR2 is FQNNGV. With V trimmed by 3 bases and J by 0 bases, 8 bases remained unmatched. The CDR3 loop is CASSFGRAGGDQETQYF. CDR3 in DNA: TGTGCCAGCAGCTTTGGGCGAGCGGGAGGAGACCAAGAGACCCAGTACTTC.

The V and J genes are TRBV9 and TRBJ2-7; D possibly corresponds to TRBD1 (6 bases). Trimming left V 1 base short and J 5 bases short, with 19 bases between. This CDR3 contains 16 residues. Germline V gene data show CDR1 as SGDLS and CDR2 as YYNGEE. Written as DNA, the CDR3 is TGTGCCAGCAGCGTACATCCCCAGGGGATGGTGGACGAGCAGTACTTC. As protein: CASSVHPQGMVDEQYF.

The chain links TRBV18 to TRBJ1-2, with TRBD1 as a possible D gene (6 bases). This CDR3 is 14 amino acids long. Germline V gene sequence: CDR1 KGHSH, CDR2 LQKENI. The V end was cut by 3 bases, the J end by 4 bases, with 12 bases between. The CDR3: CASSPPDSPYGYTF. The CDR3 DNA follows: TGTGCCAGCTCACCCCCGGACAGTCCCTATGGCTACACCTTC.

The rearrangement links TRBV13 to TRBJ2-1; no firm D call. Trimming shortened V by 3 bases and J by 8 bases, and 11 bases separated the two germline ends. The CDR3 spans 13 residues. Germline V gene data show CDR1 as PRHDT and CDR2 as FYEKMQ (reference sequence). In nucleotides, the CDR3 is TGTGCCAGCAGCTTCAGGCATCGGGATGAGCAGTTCTTC. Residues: CASSFRHRDEQFF.

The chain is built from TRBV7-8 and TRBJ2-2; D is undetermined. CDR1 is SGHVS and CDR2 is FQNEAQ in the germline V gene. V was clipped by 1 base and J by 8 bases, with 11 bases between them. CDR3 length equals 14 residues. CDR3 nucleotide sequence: TGTGCCAGCAGCTTAGGCCCAGTGACGGGGGAGCTGTTTTTT. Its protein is CASSLGPVTGELFF.

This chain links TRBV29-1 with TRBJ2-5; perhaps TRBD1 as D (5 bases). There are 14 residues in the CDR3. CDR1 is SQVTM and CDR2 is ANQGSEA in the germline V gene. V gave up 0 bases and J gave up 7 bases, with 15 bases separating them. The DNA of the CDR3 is TGCAGCGTTGAAGATCCCACAGGCCGGCGGACCCAGTACTTC. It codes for CSVEDPTGRRTQYF.

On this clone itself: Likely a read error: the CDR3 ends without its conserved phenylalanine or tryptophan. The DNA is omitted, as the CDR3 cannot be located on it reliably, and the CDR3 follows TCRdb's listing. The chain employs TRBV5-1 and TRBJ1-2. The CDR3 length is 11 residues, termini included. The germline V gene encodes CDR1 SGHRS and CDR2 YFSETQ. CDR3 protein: CASSSRFGAGT.

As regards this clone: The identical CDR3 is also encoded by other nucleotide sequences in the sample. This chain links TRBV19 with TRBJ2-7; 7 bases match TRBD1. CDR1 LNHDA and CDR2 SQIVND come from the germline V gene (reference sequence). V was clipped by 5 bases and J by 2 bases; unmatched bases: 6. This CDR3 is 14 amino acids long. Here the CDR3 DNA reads TGTGCCAGTAGTCCCGGGACAGCAGCCTACGAGCAGTACTTC. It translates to CASSPGTAAYEQYF. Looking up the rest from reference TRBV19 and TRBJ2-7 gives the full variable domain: DGGITQSPKYLFRKEGQNVTLSCEQNLNHDAMYWYRQDPGQGLRLIYYSQIVNDFQKGDIAEGYSVSREKKESFPLTVTSAQKNPTAFYLCASSPGTAAYEQYFGPGTRLTVT.

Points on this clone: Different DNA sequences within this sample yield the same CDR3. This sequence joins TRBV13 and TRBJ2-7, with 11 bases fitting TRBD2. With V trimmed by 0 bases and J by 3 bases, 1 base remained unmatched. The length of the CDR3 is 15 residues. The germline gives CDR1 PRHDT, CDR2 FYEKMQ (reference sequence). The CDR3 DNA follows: TGTGCCAGCAGCTTAGGACTAGCGGGAGTCTACGAGCAGTACTTC. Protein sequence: CASSLGLAGVYEQYF.

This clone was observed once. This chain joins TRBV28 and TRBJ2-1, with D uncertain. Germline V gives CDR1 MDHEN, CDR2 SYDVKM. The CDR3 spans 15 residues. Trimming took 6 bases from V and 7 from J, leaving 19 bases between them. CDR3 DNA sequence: TGTGCCAGCAGCCTGGGTGGCGGTTTCGTAAATGAGCAGTTCTTC. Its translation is CASSLGGGFVNEQFF.

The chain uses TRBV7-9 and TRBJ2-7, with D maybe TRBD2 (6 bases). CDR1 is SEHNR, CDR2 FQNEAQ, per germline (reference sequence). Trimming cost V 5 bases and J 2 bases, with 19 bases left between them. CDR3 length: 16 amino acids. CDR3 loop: CASSPNQRDSPYEQYF. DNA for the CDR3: TGTGCCAGCAGCCCCAACCAGAGGGACTCCCCCTACGAGCAGTACTTC.

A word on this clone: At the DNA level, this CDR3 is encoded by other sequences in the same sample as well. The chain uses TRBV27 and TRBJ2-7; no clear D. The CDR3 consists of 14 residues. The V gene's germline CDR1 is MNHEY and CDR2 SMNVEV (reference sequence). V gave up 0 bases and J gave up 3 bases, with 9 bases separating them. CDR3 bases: TGTGCCAGCAGTTTATCAGGCCAGATCTACGAGCAGTACTTC. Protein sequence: CASSLSGQIYEQYF.

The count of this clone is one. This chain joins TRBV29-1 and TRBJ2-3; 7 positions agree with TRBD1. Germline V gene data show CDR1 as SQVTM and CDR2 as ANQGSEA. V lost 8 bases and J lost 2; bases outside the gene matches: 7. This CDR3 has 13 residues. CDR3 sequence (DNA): TGCAGCTCAAAGACAGGGACCACAGATACGCAGTATTTT. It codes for CSSKTGTTDTQYF.

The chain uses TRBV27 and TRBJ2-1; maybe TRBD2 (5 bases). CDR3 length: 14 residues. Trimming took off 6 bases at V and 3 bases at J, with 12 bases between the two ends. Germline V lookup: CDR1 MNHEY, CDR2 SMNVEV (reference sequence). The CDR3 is CASSPAVGYNEQFF. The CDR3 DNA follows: TGTGCCAGCAGCCCAGCGGTGGGCTACAATGAGCAGTTCTTC.

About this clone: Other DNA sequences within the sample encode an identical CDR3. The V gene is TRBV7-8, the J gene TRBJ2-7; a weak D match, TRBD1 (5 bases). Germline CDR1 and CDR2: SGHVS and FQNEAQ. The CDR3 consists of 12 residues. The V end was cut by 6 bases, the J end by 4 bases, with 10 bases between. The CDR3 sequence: CASSPGSYEQYF. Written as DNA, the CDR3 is TGTGCCAGCAGTCCAGGGTCATACGAGCAGTACTTC.

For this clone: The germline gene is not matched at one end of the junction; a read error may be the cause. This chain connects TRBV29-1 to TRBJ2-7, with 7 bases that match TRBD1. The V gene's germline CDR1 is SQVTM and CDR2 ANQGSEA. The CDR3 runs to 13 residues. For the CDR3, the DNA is TGCAGCGCTGAACAGGGGAACAGGGACGAGCAGTACTTC. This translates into CSAEQGNRDEQYF.